This T cell receptor beta chain originates from a study of blood T cell repertoires in COVID-19 (TCRdb year 2020). For the study in its entirety: The collaborator samples originated in the United States, Italy and Spain and spanned the acute and convalescent phases of COVID-19. A freely available public database, intended as a resource for researchers studying the immune response to SARS-CoV-2, is where the repertoires were released. Where available, HLA class I and class II types were taken from metadata supplied by the sample provider and were not determined by assay-based typing. The samples were drawn from the first 160 participants of the ongoing ImmuneRACE study and from 950 to 1,500 subjects provided by 6 global collaborators. The prospective study material was composed of cDNA or gDNA derived from T cells, B-cell-depleted T cells, or PBMCs. A de-identified subject ID, COVID-19 status, age in years and sex were almost always included in the sample metadata. Deeply sampled blood TCRbeta repertoires from subjects exposed to, actively infected with, or recovered from COVID-19 were included in the dataset. The paper as a whole reports these results and caveats: Clinical and demographic metadata were provided uncurated, with the amount varying by source and participant.

Note on this clone: Its specific antigen is unknown. The record has no base qualities; no much larger clone is one base away.

TCRbeta CDR3 regions were amplified from genomic DNA by means of the immunoSEQ Assay, a bias-controlled multiplex PCR. Turning to the authors' computational methods: The number of nucleated cells in each sample was estimated from the amplification of reference gene primers within the assay. To quantify the absolute abundance of each unique TCRbeta CDR3 rearrangement, sequence reads were collapsed and filtered. For each sample, productive Simpson clonality was calculated as the square root of Simpson's diversity index over productive rearrangements. This immuneACCESS table, as held by TCRdb, lists in-frame sequences with V and J called but not all clones. Of the missing ones, under half trace to an unresolved V gene in checked studies; the others have no known cause. The V and J calls and clone size come from that table; D and trimming were worked out from the DNA. In all, the sample holds 150,000 to 160,000 clones, and roughly 80% of those were seen once. Roughly 0.6% of the sample is taken by the ten largest.

Each collaborating institution followed its own protocols to collect whole blood in K2EDTA tubes. For TCRbeta analysis, collaborators shipped samples as frozen whole blood, isolated PBMCs, or DNA extracted from either of those sample types. There are 15 amino acids in the CDR3, from cysteine to phenylalanine inclusive. Only CDR3 DNA is held: 45 bases, read in frame from base 1. CDR1 is given as GTSNPN and CDR2 as SVGIG, both from the germline V gene (reference sequence). Trimmed from V: 5 bases; trimmed from J: 1 base; junction bases lacking a gene match: 9. The chain joins TRBV30 to TRBJ2-3, with TRBD1 identical over 7 junction bases. The receptor was isolated from a man aged 55 to 69 with acute or convalescent COVID-19. Specimen: peripheral blood. The DNA is as follows: TGTGCCTGGGACCCTCGGGACAGCCGCACAGATACGCAGTATTTT. It is translated as CAWDPRDSRTDTQYF.